The 7 T cell receptor beta chains presented below share a single source sample, sequenced in a study of cytomegalovirus exposure and HLA in healthy donors. Primers: 60 Vbeta forward and 13 Jbeta reverse. Profiled with immunoSEQ multiplex PCR; TCRdb holds only in-frame clones, not every one. The repertoire holds tens of thousands of clones, 60% to 85% seen once, with 4.5% to 5.5% in the top ten. The sample was PBMCs. The receptors derive from a woman aged 35 to 49 in good health and CMV-seropositive.

The chain has TRBV6-6 and TRBJ1-5; D remains ambiguous. Trimming stripped 0 bases from V and 4 bases from J, with 7 bases between. The germline CDR1 and CDR2 sequences are MNHNY and SVGAGI (reference sequence). This CDR3 is 14 amino acids long. CDR3 sequence: CASSYSQVNQPQHF. For the CDR3, the DNA is TGTGCCAGCAGTTACTCACAAGTAAATCAGCCCCAGCATTTT.

There are a few counts of this clone. The rearrangement uses TRBV4-3 and TRBJ2-1; 8 positions agree with TRBD2. Unmatched junction bases numbered 7, after V lost 4 bases and J lost 8 bases. Germline V gene sequence: CDR1 LGHNA, CDR2 YSLEER. The CDR3 consists of 14 residues. CDR3 in amino acids: CASSLGLAAHEQFF. CDR3 nucleotides: TGCGCCAGCAGCCTTGGACTAGCAGCGCATGAGCAGTTCTTC.

The chain combines TRBV18 with TRBJ2-1; 7 bases agree with TRBD2. The CDR3 is 19 residues long. V was pared by 3 bases and J by 4 bases, with 18 bases of the junction left unmatched. The germline CDR1 and CDR2 sequences are KGHSH and LQKENI. The CDR3 sequence is CASSPGRVGTSVMYNEQFF. CDR3 DNA: TGTGCCAGCTCACCGGGGAGGGTGGGGACCAGCGTTATGTACAATGAGCAGTTCTTC. Variable domain in full (rest from reference TRBV18 and TRBJ2-1): NAGVMQNPRHLVRRRGQEARLRCSPMKGHSHVYWYRQLPEEGLKFMVYLQKENIIDESGMPKERFSAEFPKEGPSILRIQQVVRGDSAAYFCASSPGRVGTSVMYNEQFFGPGTRLTVL.

In its sample, this clone was seen a few times. This chain joins TRBV18 and TRBJ2-3; D might be TRBD2 (6 bases). Trimming took off 6 bases at V and 2 bases at J, with 18 bases between the two ends. This CDR3 has 16 amino acids. Germline-derived CDR1 and CDR2 are KGHSH and LQKENI. This chain's CDR3 is CASSPPDGGTTDTQYF. The CDR3, as DNA: TGTGCCAGCTCCCCCCCCGACGGAGGGACCACAGATACGCAGTATTTT.

The V call is TRBV5-6, the J call TRBJ1-2; D uncertain. CDR1 and CDR2 from the germline V gene are SGHDT and YYEEEE. The CDR3 is 15 residues long. Between the trimmed V and J ends, which lost 6 bases and 5 bases, there was a span of 20 bases. The CDR3 protein is CASTLGEQRDYGYTF. The CDR3 DNA sequence: TGTGCCAGCACCCTTGGGGAACAGCGGGATTATGGCTACACCTTC.

This chain connects TRBV5-1 to TRBJ2-7; tentatively, D is TRBD1 (5 bases). Between the trimmed V and J ends, which lost 8 bases and 3 bases, there was a span of 12 bases. Germline V CDR1 and CDR2: SGHRS, YFSETQ. The CDR3 has 12 amino acids. The chain's CDR3 is CASSQGNYEQYF. In DNA, the CDR3 is TGCGCCAGTTCGCAGGGTAACTACGAGCAGTACTTC.

The chain joins TRBV6-5 to TRBJ2-5; 7 bases are a match to TRBD1. The V and J ends lost 6 bases and 3 bases, in that order; junction bases with no gene match: 4. Germline loops: CDR1 MNHEY, CDR2 SVGAGI. The CDR3 is 13 amino acids. CDR3 sequence reads: CASSLTGKETQYF. CDR3 DNA: TGTGCCAGCAGCCTGACAGGGAAAGAGACCCAGTACTTC.